These 13 T cell receptor beta chains came from one sample sequenced in a study of Ad26.COV2.S vaccination and SARS-CoV-2 variants. Indicated treatment: about 20 received Ad26.COV2.S at low or high dose, single or two shots; five or six received placebo; per-sample allocation not given. Material that was analyzed had been drawn on day 63 after the first vaccine or placebo injection. Measured with immunoSEQ multiplex PCR; TCRdb has only the in-frame clones, and not every one. Among roughly 500,000 clones listed, 80% to 90% were seen once. Sequenced here: peripheral blood, sampled in a trial of Ad26.COV2.S vaccine versus placebo. The source of these receptors is a person between 18 and 65 years old who received the Ad26.COV2.S COVID-19 vaccine or a placebo.

This clone was seen a single time. This chain connects TRBV10-3 to TRBJ2-3, with D maybe TRBD2 (6 bases). V was cut by 4 bases and J by 6 bases, with 17 bases left in between. Per the germline V gene, CDR1 is ENHRY and CDR2 is SYGVKD. This CDR3 region has 15 residues. CDR3 loop: CAISALATPADTQYF. In DNA form, the CDR3 reads TGTGCCATCAGTGCTCTAGCGACTCCCGCGGATACGCAGTATTTT.

This clone was recorded once. The rearrangement uses TRBV5-1 and TRBJ2-3, with a possible D match to TRBD2 (6 bases). The CDR3 consists of 15 residues. Germline CDR1 and CDR2: SGHRS and YFSETQ. V gave up 2 bases and J gave up 0 bases, with 10 bases separating them. Here the CDR3 DNA reads TGCGCCAGCAGCTTAGCGGGTTTTAGCACAGATACGCAGTATTTT. As protein: CASSLAGFSTDTQYF.

This clone was counted once. The CDR3: CSVGDRGLTEAFF. In DNA, the CDR3 is TGCAGCGTTGGGGACAGGGGGCTTACTGAAGCTTTCTTT. The chain has TRBV29-1 and TRBJ1-1; 12 nucleotides match TRBD1. The CDR3 runs 13 residues. The V gene end was trimmed by 4 bases and the J gene end by 5 bases; junction bases not matched to a gene: 2. Germline V lookup: CDR1 SQVTM, CDR2 ANQGSEA.

The genes are TRBV19 and TRBJ2-5; no clear D gene. Germline lookup yields CDR1 LNHDA and CDR2 SQIVND (reference sequence). V was pared by 4 bases and J by 0 bases, with 18 bases between. This CDR3 spans 17 amino acids. The CDR3 DNA sequence: TGTGCCAGTAGTACGTTGGCAGACCTAGGGAACCAAGAGACCCAGTACTTC. This gives the protein CASSTLADLGNQETQYF.

This clone was detected only once. The chain has TRBV7-2 and TRBJ2-1, with 9 bases fitting TRBD1. Looked up from germline, CDR1 is SGHTA and CDR2 is FQGNSA. This CDR3 comprises 15 residues. The junction had 8 bases not matched to a gene; V was cut back by 8 bases and J by 3 bases. This CDR3 reads CASPQDRGDYNEQFF. The DNA of the CDR3 is TGTGCCAGCCCACAGGACAGGGGTGACTACAATGAGCAGTTCTTC.

The CDR3 DNA sequence: TGTGCCAGCAGCTCCTCTGCTTTCAATGAGCAGTTCTTC. This gives the protein CASSSSAFNEQFF. The V and J genes are TRBV7-2 and TRBJ2-1; D call uncertain. CDR1 is SGHTA and CDR2 is FQGNSA in the germline V gene. The CDR3 extends over 13 amino acids. Trimming pared 4 bases from V and 6 bases from J, leaving 10 bases between.

This rearrangement joins TRBV4-3 to TRBJ2-5, with D unclear. This CDR3 is 15 amino acids long. The V gene lost 1 base and the J gene lost 5 bases, with 14 bases spanning the gap. The germline V gene has CDR1 LGHNA and CDR2 YSLEER. Here the CDR3 DNA reads TGCGCCAGCAGCCAAGCTTTTTCTCCGACGGAGACCCAGTACTTC. Amino acid sequence: CASSQAFSPTETQYF.

The chain combines TRBV24-1 with TRBJ2-3; a weak D match, TRBD2 (5 bases). V was cut by 0 bases and J by 2 bases, with 8 bases left in between. The germline V gene encodes CDR1 KGHDR and CDR2 SFDVKD. CDR3 length: 15 residues. CDR3 sequence: CATSDLSGPTDTQYF. The CDR3 DNA is TGTGCCACCAGTGATTTGAGCGGACCCACAGATACGCAGTATTTT.

This chain connects TRBV24-1 to TRBJ2-7; D uncertain. The V gene lost 0 bases and the J gene lost 3 bases, with 8 bases spanning the gap. CDR3 length: 14 residues. Germline V CDR1 and CDR2: KGHDR, SFDVKD. As DNA, the CDR3 is TGTGCCACCAGTGATTTGCCTGGCGGCTACGAGCAGTACTTC. Its protein product is CATSDLPGGYEQYF.

This clone was found once. The V and J genes are TRBV18 and TRBJ2-1, with D uncertain. The germline gives CDR1 KGHSH, CDR2 LQKENI. V was trimmed by 2 bases and J by 1 base, leaving 3 bases between them. The CDR3 consists of 13 residues. Here the CDR3 DNA reads TGTGCCAGCTCACCAGTATCCTACAATGAGCAGTTCTTC. Translating gives CASSPVSYNEQFF.

The count of this clone is one. The chain's CDR3 is CASSGGTSGGQETQYF. Here the CDR3 DNA reads TGCGCCAGCAGCGGCGGCACTAGCGGGGGCCAAGAGACCCAGTACTTC. V gene TRBV5-1 combines with J gene TRBJ2-5; 11 bases map to TRBD2. V was clipped by 4 bases and J by 1 base; unmatched bases: 6. Germline CDR1 and CDR2: SGHRS and YFSETQ. The CDR3 spans 16 residues.

The CDR3 protein is CATSPVNLGLEAFF. DNA of the CDR3: TGTGCCACCAGCCCTGTAAACCTTGGACTTGAAGCTTTCTTT. This chain connects TRBV15 to TRBJ1-1; D call uncertain. With 5 bases removed from V and 7 bases from J, the gap between germline ends came to 17 bases. There are 14 residues in the CDR3. Germline V gene sequence: CDR1 LNHNV, CDR2 YYDKDF (reference sequence).

V and J are TRBV7-2 and TRBJ1-5, with 7 bases aligning to TRBD1. The CDR3 runs to 18 residues. Germline V gene lookup returns CDR1 SGHTA and CDR2 FQGNSA. Germline trimming cut 5 bases from V and 0 bases from J; bases unmatched to any gene: 13. The CDR3 DNA follows: TGTGCCAGCAGCCCCTCAGGGACAGACTCATATAGCAATCAGCCCCAGCATTTT. Protein: CASSPSGTDSYSNQPQHF.